The rows below give T cell receptor beta chains drawn from one sample of a study of shared clonotypes between healthy human individuals. Repertoires were generated with immunoSEQ multiplex PCR, while TCRdb's copy carries only in-frame clones and drops some. Of 630,000 or so clones listed, 95% to 98% were seen once; the top ten hold more than 0.3%. Source material: naive CD8+ T cells sorted from blood. The receptor source for this set is a man aged 30 to 39 in good health. The CDR3 runs from the conserved cysteine through the conserved F or W. D genes are given only for firm matches. Rows give clone size only sometimes, using once, few, many, or a class for an expanded clone.

J gene,V gene,clone size,D gene,CDR3 DNA,CDR3 protein
TRBJ2-7,TRBV7-2,-,-,TGTGCCAGCAGCCCCCGGGGGAGGTACGAGCAGTACTTC,CASSPRGRYEQYF
TRBJ2-1,TRBV27,once,-,TGTGCCAGCAGGCTGACAGGCCCCTACAATGAGCAGTTCTTC,CASRLTGPYNEQFF
TRBJ2-2,TRBV6-5,-,TRBD2,TGTGCCAGCAGTTATGGACTAGGGGCCGGGGAGCTGTTTTTT,CASSYGLGAGELFF
TRBJ2-1,TRBV29-1,-,-,TGCAGCGTTGAATCGCTGAGCTCCTACAATGAGCAGTTCTTC,CSVESLSSYNEQFF
TRBJ2-3,TRBV7-9,-,-,TGTGCCAGCAGATCCCCACTAACAGATACGCAGTATTTT,CASRSPLTDTQYF
TRBJ2-1,TRBV6-1,-,TRBD1,TGTGCCAGCAGTGAATCAAGGGTCCAGGGGGATGAGCAGTTCTTC,CASSESRVQGDEQFF
TRBJ2-7,TRBV14,-,-,TGTGCCAGCAGCCAAAGGGGACGGGGCTACGAGCAGTACTTC,CASSQRGRGYEQYF
TRBJ2-7,TRBV6-6,-,TRBD2,TGTGCCAGCAGCCAGGGACTAGCCGCCCCCTACGAGCAGTACTTC,CASSQGLAAPYEQYF
TRBJ2-5,TRBV11-3,once,-,TGTGCCAGCAGCCCGGACTGGAGCACCCAGTACTTC,CASSPDWSTQYF
TRBJ1-4,TRBV5-5,-,-,TGTGCCAGCAGCTTGGGAGTGGGCCCTAATGAAAAACTGTTTTTT,CASSLGVGPNEKLFF
TRBJ1-1,TRBV14,once,-,TGTGCCAGCAGCGACAGATACCTCATGGCTTTCTTT,CASSDRYLMAFF
TRBJ2-7,TRBV7-8,-,TRBD2,TGTGCCAGCAGCGCCAAGCTAGCGGGAGGCCACTACGAGCAGTACTTC,CASSAKLAGGHYEQYF
TRBJ2-2,TRBV7-3,-,-,TGTGCCAGCAGCTGGGGGAGCGGGGAGCTGTTTTTT,CASSWGSGELFF
TRBJ2-1,TRBV4-3,-,TRBD2,TGCGCCAGCAGCCAGACTAGCGGTAGCCTCGGCAATGAGCAGTTCTTC,CASSQTSGSLGNEQFF
TRBJ2-7,TRBV15,-,TRBD2,TGTGCCACCAGCGATCGACTAGCGGGAATGAAAGGCGAGCAGTACTTC,CATSDRLAGMKGEQYF
TRBJ1-5,TRBV25-1,-,-,TGTGCCAGCAGTGACATGGCGAGCAATCAGCCCCAGCATTTT,CASSDMASNQPQHF
TRBJ2-1,TRBV28,-,-,TGTGCCAGCAGTTTCGGTACTAGCTCCTACAATGAGCAGTTCTTC,CASSFGTSSYNEQFF
TRBJ2-3,TRBV7-6,-,TRBD2,TGTGCCAGCAGCTTAGTAGCGGGACCAAGCACAGATACGCAGTATTTT,CASSLVAGPSTDTQYF
TRBJ2-7,TRBV5-5,-,TRBD2,TGTGCCAGCAGCTTGGGGGGACTAGCCTTTATGGGCTACGAGCAGTACTTC,CASSLGGLAFMGYEQYF
TRBJ1-1,TRBV2,-,-,TGTGCCAGCAGTGAGCGGCAGGCCGATGAAGCTTTCTTT,CASSERQADEAFF
TRBJ2-7,TRBV29-1,-,TRBD2,TGCAGCGTTTCCGGGACTAAAGTTGTCTACGAGCAGTACTTC,CSVSGTKVVYEQYF
TRBJ1-2,TRBV6-6,-,-,TGTGCCAGCAGTGTTGAGGCCCTCTATGGCTACACCTTC,CASSVEALYGYTF
TRBJ2-1,TRBV11-3,-,TRBD2,TGTGCCAGCAGCTTAAGGACTAGCGGGAGTATAGACAATGAGCAGTTCTTC,CASSLRTSGSIDNEQFF
TRBJ2-3,TRBV10-3,-,-,TGTGCCATCAGAACAACGGTGGCGGGACGGTCTGGTATTGGCACAGATACGCAGTATTTT,CAIRTTVAGRSGIGTDTQYF
TRBJ1-5,TRBV28,-,-,TGTGCCAGTAGTAAGGGAGATAGCAATCAGCCCCAGCATTTT,CASSKGDSNQPQHF
TRBJ2-7,TRBV7-6,-,-,TGTGCCAGCAGCCCGGACGCCTACGAGCAGTACTTC,CASSPDAYEQYF
TRBJ2-3,TRBV9,-,-,TGTGCCAGCAGCGTAGGAGATACGCAGTATTTT,CASSVGDTQYF
TRBJ2-1,TRBV15,-,-,TGTGCCACCAGCAGCAGTAGCGGAGCGACTAACAATGAGCAGTTCTTC,CATSSSSGATNNEQFF
TRBJ2-5,TRBV7-9,-,-,TGTGCCAGCAGCTTAGAACTACGGCCAGAGACCCAGTACTTC,CASSLELRPETQYF
TRBJ2-3,TRBV7-3,-,-,TGTGCCAGCAGCTTAACACCCAGGGTGGCAGATACGCAGTATTTT,CASSLTPRVADTQYF
TRBJ1-4,TRBV6-5,-,-,TGTGCCAGCAGTTACTCCTGGGGGCGCGGTGAAAAACTGTTTTTT,CASSYSWGRGEKLFF
TRBJ2-7,TRBV2,-,-,TGTGCCAGCAGTGGGGGAGTTTACGAGCAGTACTTC,CASSGGVYEQYF
TRBJ2-7,TRBV5-1,-,-,TGCGCCAGCAGTCTCGGTGGGGGGACCTACGAGCAGTACTTC,CASSLGGGTYEQYF
TRBJ2-7,TRBV11-2,-,-,TGTGCCAGCAGCTTTTTTGCGGGAAGCTACGAGCAGTACTTC,CASSFFAGSYEQYF
TRBJ1-1,TRBV5-6,once,TRBD1,TGTGCCAGCAGCTGGGGACAGGGAAAGGATGAAGCTTTCTTT,CASSWGQGKDEAFF
TRBJ1-3,TRBV30,-,-,TGTGCCTGGAGTATCCTACCCGACAGTTCTGGAAACACCATATATTTT,CAWSILPDSSGNTIYF
TRBJ2-5,TRBV21-1,-,-,TGTGCCAGCAGCAAAGTAGGGGGTCAAGAGACCCAGTACTTC,CASSKVGGQETQYF
TRBJ2-3,TRBV6-1,-,-,TGTGCCAGCAGTGAATGGGGGGAGAGGGGAGATACGCAGTATTTT,CASSEWGERGDTQYF
TRBJ2-5,TRBV11-2,-,-,TGTGCCAGCAGCTTAGGACTATTGGGGTCCGTAGGAGAGACCCAGTACTTC,CASSLGLLGSVGETQYF
TRBJ2-7,TRBV27,-,-,TGTGCCAGCAGTTTCCAGTACGAGCAGTACTTC,CASSFQYEQYF